Below are 12 T cell receptor beta chains sequenced from a single sample in a study of blood T cell repertoires in COVID-19. TCRdb's table, derived via immunoSEQ multiplex PCR, lists solely in-frame clones and lacks some. The table includes 150,000 or so clones, roughly nine tenths detected once. The sequenced sample was peripheral blood. The source of these receptors is a woman between 65 and 79 years old with COVID-19, enrolled during active disease.

The chain recombines TRBV19 with TRBJ1-5; 10 bases match TRBD1. CDR3 length: 19 amino acids. CDR1 is LNHDA, CDR2 SQIVND, per germline (reference sequence). Trimming removed 6 bases from V and 7 bases from J; junction bases left unmatched: 21. The CDR3 nucleotides are TGTGCCAGTAGGGATCCCTTAGGGACAGGGGTTTCAGTCGGGCAGCCCCAGCATTTT. Its protein is CASRDPLGTGVSVGQPQHF.

J is TRBJ2-5 and V is TRBV5-1; 12 bases fit TRBD2. Germline V gene sequence: CDR1 SGHRS, CDR2 YFSETQ. The CDR3 consists of 18 residues. J gave up 7 bases and V 0 bases, and 13 bases lay outside the gene matches. The CDR3 nucleotides read TGCGCCAGCAGCTTGGGGCTAGCGGGGGGGCCCGGTGCCGGGACCCAGTACTTC. Protein: CASSLGLAGGPGAGTQYF.

Regarding this clone: At one of its ends the junction is not consistent with the germline gene, which may arise from a read error. The CDR3 DNA reads TGTGCCAGCAGTGAAACGCAACCGGGACAGGGCGGGGTCCACTTC. This gives the protein CASSETQPGQGGVHF. The chain combines TRBV2 with TRBJ1-2, with 9 bases matching TRBD1. CDR3 size: 15 residues. The germline gives CDR1 SNHLY, CDR2 FYNNEI.

This clone was recorded only once. The chain combines TRBV27 with TRBJ2-2, with D perhaps matching TRBD1 (6 bases). Germline lookup yields CDR1 MNHEY and CDR2 SMNVEV (reference sequence). CDR3 length equals 15 residues. The V gene lost 1 base and the J gene lost 1 base, with 7 bases spanning the gap. CDR3 amino acids: CASSLLGQNTGELFF. The CDR3 nucleotides are TGTGCCAGCAGTTTATTGGGACAGAACACCGGGGAGCTGTTTTTT.

The chain uses TRBV10-3 and TRBJ2-3, with D perhaps matching TRBD2 (5 bases). From germline, CDR1 is ENHRY and CDR2 SYGVKD. Trimming took 2 bases from V and 6 from J, leaving 12 bases between them. The CDR3 covers 14 residues. CDR3 nucleotide sequence: TGTGCCATCAGTGAGCCCAAAACGGGGGATACGCAGTATTTT. Protein product: CAISEPKTGDTQYF.

The chain has TRBV6-4 and TRBJ2-5, with 8 bases fitting TRBD2. The J segment lost 1 base and the V segment lost 1 base, leaving 5 bases of the junction unmatched. The CDR3 contains 16 residues. Germline CDR1 and CDR2: MRHNA and SNTAGT. The CDR3, as DNA: TGTGCCAGCAGTGACTTCGTGCGGGGGGTCCAAGAGACCCAGTACTTC. It translates to CASSDFVRGVQETQYF.

The chain combines TRBV5-3 with TRBJ1-5; no reliable D call. TRBV5-3 is filed as an ORF, its function uncertain. V lost 4 bases, J lost 6 bases, and 11 bases lay in between. This CDR3 contains 13 residues. CDR3 protein: CARSGPSPQPQHF. CDR3 coding DNA: TGTGCCAGAAGCGGGCCGAGTCCTCAGCCCCAGCATTTT.

This chain joins TRBV9 and TRBJ2-3; 13 positions match TRBD2. Germline V gene data show CDR1 as SGDLS and CDR2 as YYNGEE. After removal of 3 bases from V and 3 bases from J, the junction contained 4 bases not matched to a gene. The CDR3 runs to 16 residues. CDR3 nucleotides: TGTGCCAGCAGCGAAACTAGCGGGGGGGCTACAGATACGCAGTATTTT. Protein: CASSETSGGATDTQYF.

The V gene is TRBV19, the J gene TRBJ2-7; possible D gene TRBD2, 7 bases. The CDR3 sequence is 14 residues long. CDR1 is LNHDA and CDR2 is SQIVND in the germline V gene (reference sequence). V lost 3 bases to trimming and J lost 5 bases, with 14 bases between them. The CDR3 sequence is CASSMRGGFNEQYF. The CDR3 DNA reads TGTGCCAGTAGTATGAGGGGGGGGTTCAACGAGCAGTACTTC. Complete variable domain (other parts from reference TRBV19 and TRBJ2-7): DGGITQSPKYLFRKEGQNVTLSCEQNLNHDAMYWYRQDPGQGLRLIYYSQIVNDFQKGDIAEGYSVSREKKESFPLTVTSAQKNPTAFYLCASSMRGGFNEQYFGPGTRLTVT.

CDR3 in amino acids: CSASLASGVEETQYF. The CDR3 DNA follows: TGCAGTGCTAGTTTGGCTAGCGGGGTCGAAGAGACCCAGTACTTC. The chain is built from TRBV20-1 and TRBJ2-5; 9 positions match TRBD2. The CDR3 loop spans 15 amino acids. The V segment lost 3 bases and the J segment 3 bases; nucleotides outside the gene matches: 8. Germline V gene data show CDR1 as DFQATT and CDR2 as SNEGSKA (reference sequence).

CDR3 protein: CASSPQQGGGAGEQFF. Written as DNA, the CDR3 is TGTGCCAGCTCACCACAGCAAGGCGGGGGGGCGGGTGAGCAGTTCTTC. This chain links TRBV18 with TRBJ2-1, with 9 bases matching TRBD2. The CDR3 totals 16 residues. With V trimmed by 1 base and J by 9 bases, 10 bases remained unmatched. The V gene's germline CDR1 is KGHSH and CDR2 LQKENI.

The V call is TRBV5-4, the J call TRBJ1-2; D is possibly TRBD1 (5 bases). Germline CDR1 and CDR2: SGHNT and YYREEE (reference sequence). Trimming pared 0 bases from V and 4 bases from J, leaving 7 bases between. The CDR3 loop spans 13 amino acids. The CDR3 nucleotides are TGTGCCAGCAGCTTGGACAGGAGCTATGGCTACACCTTC. Its translation: CASSLDRSYGYTF.